This section outlines one T cell receptor beta chain sequence together with its context. CDR3 length equals 15 residues. Germline CDR1 and CDR2: SGDLS and YYNGEE. The junction had 6 bases not matched to a gene; V was cut back by 3 bases and J by 2 bases. These data come from a study of shared clonotypes between healthy human individuals. The protocol was immunoSEQ multiplex PCR, while the TCRdb copy is restricted to in-frame clones and leaves out a portion. The repertoire holds about 2,100,000 clones, 85% to 95% seen once, with approximately 1.7% in the top ten. Naive CD8 cells were CD45RO-negative, positively selected for CCR7, excluding terminally differentiated effector memory CD45RA+ cells.

This TCR derives from a man aged 18-30 years in good health. Some clones in this sample may be carry-over from other donors' samples. The chain combines TRBV9 with TRBJ2-5; 8 bases are shared with TRBD2. Sequencing was performed on naive CD8+ T cells from PBMCs. CDR3 region: CASSATGTRQETQYF. CDR3 in DNA: TGTGCCAGCAGCGCTACCGGGACTAGACAAGAGACCCAGTACTTC.